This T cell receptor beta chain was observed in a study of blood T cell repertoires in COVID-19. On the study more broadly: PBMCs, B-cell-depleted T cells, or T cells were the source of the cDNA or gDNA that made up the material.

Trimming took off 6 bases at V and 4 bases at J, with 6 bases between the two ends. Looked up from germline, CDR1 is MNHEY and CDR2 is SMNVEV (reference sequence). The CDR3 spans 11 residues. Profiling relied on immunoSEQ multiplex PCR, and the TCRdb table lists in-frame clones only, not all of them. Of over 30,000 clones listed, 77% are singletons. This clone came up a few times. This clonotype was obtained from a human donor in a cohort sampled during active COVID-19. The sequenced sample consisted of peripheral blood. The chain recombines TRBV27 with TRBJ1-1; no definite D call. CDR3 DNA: TGTGCCAGCAGAACGGGCACTGAAGCTTTCTTT. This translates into CASRTGTEAFF.